This paragraph reports one T cell receptor (beta chain). Its antigen remains unidentified. A previously described protocol, modified, built RNA-based TCR cDNA libraries. TCRdb itself ran the 5' RACE reads through MiXCR, one entry per CDR3 protein. The repertoire holds hundreds of thousands of distinct CDR3 sequences, about 28% seen once, with 5.5% to 6.5% in the top ten. From germline, CDR1 is LGHNA and CDR2 YSLEER. With 1 base removed from V and 5 bases from J, the gap between germline ends came to 11 bases. This CDR3 comprises 14 residues. This entry belongs to a study of identical twins' blood T cells. Overall study findings and caveats: Twins shared about as many clonotypes as their cloneset sizes predicted.

The chain is built from TRBV4-3 and TRBJ2-5; D is perhaps TRBD2 (6 bases). The sequence was obtained from a woman between 18 and 55 years old in good health. Specimen: PBMCs. CDR3 in DNA: TGCGCCAGCAGCCAAGTCAGTAGCGGCGAGACCCAGTACTTC. Protein: CASSQVSSGETQYF.